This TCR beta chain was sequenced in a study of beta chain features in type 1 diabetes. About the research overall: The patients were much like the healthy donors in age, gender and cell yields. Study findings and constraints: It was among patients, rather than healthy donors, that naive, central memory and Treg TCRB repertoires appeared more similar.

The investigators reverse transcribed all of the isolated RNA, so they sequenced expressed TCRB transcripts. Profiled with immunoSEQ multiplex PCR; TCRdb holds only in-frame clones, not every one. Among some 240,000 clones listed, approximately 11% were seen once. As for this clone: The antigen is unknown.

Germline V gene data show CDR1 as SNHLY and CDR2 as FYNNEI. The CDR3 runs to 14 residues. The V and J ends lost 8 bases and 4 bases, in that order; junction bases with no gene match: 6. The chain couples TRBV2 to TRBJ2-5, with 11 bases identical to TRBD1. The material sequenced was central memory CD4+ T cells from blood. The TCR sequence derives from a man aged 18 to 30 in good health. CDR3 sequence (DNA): TGTGCCAGCGGTGGACAGGGGGCTCTAGAGACCCAGTACTTC. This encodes CASGGQGALETQYF.